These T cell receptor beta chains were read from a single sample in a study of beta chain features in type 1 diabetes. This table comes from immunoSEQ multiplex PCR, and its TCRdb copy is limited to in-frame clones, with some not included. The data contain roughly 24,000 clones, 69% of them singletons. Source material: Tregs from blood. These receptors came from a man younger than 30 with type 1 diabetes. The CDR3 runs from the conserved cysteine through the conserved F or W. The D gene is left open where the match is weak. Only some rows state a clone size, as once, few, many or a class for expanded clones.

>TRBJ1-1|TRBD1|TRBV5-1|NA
TGCGCCAGCAGCCCACAGGGGGTGGGAACTGAAGCTTTCTTT
CASSPQGVGTEAFF
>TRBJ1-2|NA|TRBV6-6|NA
TGTGCCAGCAGATTGGGGGCAGCCCGTATATATGGCTACACCTTC
CASRLGAARIYGYTF
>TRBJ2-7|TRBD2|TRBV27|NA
TGTGCCAGCAGTTTCCTAGCGGGATCCTACGAGCAGTACTTC
CASSFLAGSYEQYF
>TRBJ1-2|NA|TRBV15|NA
TGTGCCACCAGCAGAGATACTGAATATGGCTACACCTTC
CATSRDTEYGYTF
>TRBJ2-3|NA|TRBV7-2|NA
TGTGCCAGCAGCTTTGGAGGGGGCAGCACAGATACGCAGTATTTT
CASSFGGGSTDTQYF
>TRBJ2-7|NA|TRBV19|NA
TGTGCCAGTAGTATGGCTCTGGCAGGGCCAGCCTACGAGCAGTACTTC
CASSMALAGPAYEQYF
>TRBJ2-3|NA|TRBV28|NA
TGTGCCAGCAGATCATCTACTACAGATACGCAGTATTTT
CASRSSTTDTQYF
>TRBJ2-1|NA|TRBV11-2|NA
TGTGCCAGCAGCCGCGTCGGGGGTGAGCAGTTCTTC
CASSRVGGEQFF
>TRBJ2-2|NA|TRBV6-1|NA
TGTGCCAGCAGTCTTACGGGTCCACCGGCCGGGGAGCTGTTTTTT
CASSLTGPPAGELFF
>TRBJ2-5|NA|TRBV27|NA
TGTGCCAGCAGTCCAATGGCGGGGACCCAGTACTTC
CASSPMAGTQYF
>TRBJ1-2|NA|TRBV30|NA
TGTGCCTGGACAGGGTCTGACTATGGCTACACCTTC
CAWTGSDYGYTF
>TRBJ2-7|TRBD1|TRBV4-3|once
TGCGCCAGCAGCCGGAAAGACAGGGGGCAACTTCCCTACGAGCAGTACTTC
CASSRKDRGQLPYEQYF
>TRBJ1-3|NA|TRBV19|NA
TGTGCCTCATGGGGCAGGGCCTCCTCTGGAAACACCATATATTTT
CASWGRASSGNTIYF
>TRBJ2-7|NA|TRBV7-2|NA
TGTGCCAGCAGCTTAAAAAGGGGCGGGGAATTCTTCAAATACGAGCAGTACTTC
CASSLKRGGEFFKYEQYF
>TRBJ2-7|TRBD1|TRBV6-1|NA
TGTGCCAACGCCCCGGGACAGGGTTCCTACGAGCAGTACTTC
CANAPGQGSYEQYF
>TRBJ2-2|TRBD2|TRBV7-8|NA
TGTGCCAGCAGCTTAAGAGTTAGCGGGAGATTTGGCGCCGGGGAGCTGTTTTTT
CASSLRVSGRFGAGELFF
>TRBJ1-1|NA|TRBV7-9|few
TGTGCCAGCAGGGGGGACTTTTCGAGGACTGAAGCTTTCTTT
CASRGDFSRTEAFF
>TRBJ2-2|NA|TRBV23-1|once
TGCGCCAGCAGTCAATCGAGTCGGAACACCGGGGAGCTGTTTTTT
CASSQSSRNTGELFF
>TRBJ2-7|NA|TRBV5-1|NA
TGCGCCAGCAGCCCCCGATCAGGCCCCCGGTCCTACGAGCAGTACTTC
CASSPRSGPRSYEQYF
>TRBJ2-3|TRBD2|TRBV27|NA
TGTGCCAGCAGTTTATCGGCTAGCGGGGTCACAGATACGCAGTATTTT
CASSLSASGVTDTQYF
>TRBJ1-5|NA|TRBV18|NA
TGTGCCAGCCCCTCCTACGGAGACAGTCAAGATCAGCCCCAGCATTTT
CASPSYGDSQDQPQHF
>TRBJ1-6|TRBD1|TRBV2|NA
TGTGCCAGCAGGACTAGACAGGGAACGGGTAATTCACCCCTCCACTTT
CASRTRQGTGNSPLHF
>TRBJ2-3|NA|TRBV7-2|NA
TGTGCCAGCAGCTTATCTGGGAGGTTTACAGATACGCAGTATTTT
CASSLSGRFTDTQYF
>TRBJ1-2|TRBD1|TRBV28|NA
TGTGCCAGCAAGGACAGGGGGCTTTATGGCTACACCTTC
CASKDRGLYGYTF
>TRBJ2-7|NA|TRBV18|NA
TGTGCCAGCTCACCGTACGGTAACTCCTACGAGCAGTACTTC
CASSPYGNSYEQYF
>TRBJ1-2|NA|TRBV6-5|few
TGTGCCAGCAGTAACTCCGGGGTAAGGCATCGAGGCTACACCTTC
CASSNSGVRHRGYTF
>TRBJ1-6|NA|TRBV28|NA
TGTGCCAGCAGTTTAATCTATAATTCCCCCCTCCACTTT
CASSLIYNSPLHF
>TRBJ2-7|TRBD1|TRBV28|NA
TGTGCCAGCAGTTCCCGGTCAAGGGGACAGGAGATCTACGAGCAGTACTTC
CASSSRSRGQEIYEQYF
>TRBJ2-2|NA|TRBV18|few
TGTGCCAGCTCTCGCGGACATATCACCGGGGAGCTGTTTTTT
CASSRGHITGELFF
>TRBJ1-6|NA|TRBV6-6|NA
TGTGCCAGCAGTCCCGAGCTCGGGAGGTCACCCCTCCACTTT
CASSPELGRSPLHF
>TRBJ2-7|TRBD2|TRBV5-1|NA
TGCGCCAGCAGCTTGGATAATCGACTAGCGGTCCGGAGCTCCTACGAGCAGTACTTC
CASSLDNRLAVRSSYEQYF
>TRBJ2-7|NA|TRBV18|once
TGTGCCAGCTCACCGGGTCGGGGATTTGGCTACGAGCAGTACTTC
CASSPGRGFGYEQYF
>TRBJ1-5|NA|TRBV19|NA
TGTGCCAGTAGTCGTACGGGGGTCAATCAGCCCCAGCATTTT
CASSRTGVNQPQHF
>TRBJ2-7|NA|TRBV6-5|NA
TGTGCCAGCAGTACAGGGCCTTACGAGCAGTACTTC
CASSTGPYEQYF
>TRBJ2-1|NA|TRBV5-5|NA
TGTGCCAGCAGCGGTGACGGGAGTGAGCAGTTCTTC
CASSGDGSEQFF
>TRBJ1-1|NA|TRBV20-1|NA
TGCAGTGCTTGGAAAGGGGCTGAAGCTTTCTTT
CSAWKGAEAFF
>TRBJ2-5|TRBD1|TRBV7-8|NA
TGTGCCAGCCGGGACAGGAGCAGTGGGGAGACCCAGTACTTC
CASRDRSSGETQYF
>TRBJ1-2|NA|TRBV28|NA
TGTGCCAGCAGTTTAATACAGGGAGACGGCTACACCTTC
CASSLIQGDGYTF
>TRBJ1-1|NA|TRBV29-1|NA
TGCAGCGTTGTATCTACAGCGAACACTGAAGCTTTCTTT
CSVVSTANTEAFF
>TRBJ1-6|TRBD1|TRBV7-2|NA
TGTGCCAGCAGCGCGGGACAGGCTACTAATTCACCCCTCCACTTT
CASSAGQATNSPLHF
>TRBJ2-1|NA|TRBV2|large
TGTGCCAGCAGTGAAAGAGACTTTAATGAGCAGTTCTTC
CASSERDFNEQFF
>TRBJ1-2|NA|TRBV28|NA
TGTGCCACCGTGAACAGCGGTTCTAACTATGGCTACACCTTC
CATVNSGSNYGYTF
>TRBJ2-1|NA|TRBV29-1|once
TGCAGCGGGGCTAGCGTCTCCTACAATGAGCAGTTCTTC
CSGASVSYNEQFF
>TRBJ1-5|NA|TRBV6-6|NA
TGTGCCAGCAGTTACATTTTGGGAGGCAATCAGCCCCAGCATTTT
CASSYILGGNQPQHF
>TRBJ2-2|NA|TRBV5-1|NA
TGCGCCAGCAGCACAGAGAACACCGGGGAGCTGTTTTTT
CASSTENTGELFF
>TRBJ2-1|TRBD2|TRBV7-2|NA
TGTGCCAGCAGGGCCGAACTAGCGGGAGTCCACAATGAGCAGTTCTTC
CASRAELAGVHNEQFF
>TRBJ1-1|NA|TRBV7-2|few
TGTGCCAGCAGTCCGAGGGGAGGGAGTAGTGAAGCTTTCTTT
CASSPRGGSSEAFF
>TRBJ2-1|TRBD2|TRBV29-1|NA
TGCAGCGTTGGGGTGGGACTACCTTTATACAATGAGCAGTTCTTC
CSVGVGLPLYNEQFF
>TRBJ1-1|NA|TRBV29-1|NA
TGCAGCTCCGGGTCCACTGAAGCTTTCTTT
CSSGSTEAFF
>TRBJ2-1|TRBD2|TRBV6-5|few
TGTGCCAGCAGTTCGCGGGGGGCGGGGTACAATGAGCAGTTCTTC
CASSSRGAGYNEQFF